This T cell receptor beta chain emerged from a study of PD-1 blockade in classical Hodgkin lymphoma. This clone has a single count. Its antigen is as yet unknown. Study conclusions and caveats: Reported findings placed baseline TCR diversity lower in newly diagnosed patients (compared with healthy donors). Nothing has yet pinned down what causes the repertoire differences, possibly disease activity or prior therapy.

Time point noted: newly diagnosed, previously untreated cHL patient sample. Magnetic negative selection was used to purify CD4+ T cells from thawed PBMCs. Sequenced by immunoSEQ multiplex PCR; TCRdb stores in-frame clones only, minus some. This table has more than 15,000 clones, roughly 90% appearing once. V was shortened by 1 base and J by 1 base, with 11 bases between the two germline ends. The germline gives CDR1 SGHVS, CDR2 FQNEAQ. The CDR3 consists of 16 residues. This TCR was recovered from a human donor with classical Hodgkin lymphoma. Source material: CD4+ T cells from blood. The chain joins TRBV7-8 to TRBJ1-3; D is uncertain. The CDR3 loop reads CASSLVAGSSGNTIYF. CDR3 DNA sequence: TGTGCCAGCAGCTTAGTGGCAGGATCTTCTGGAAACACCATATATTTT.